This is a list of T cell receptor beta chains from one sample in a study of blood T cell repertoires in COVID-19. Sequencing used immunoSEQ multiplex PCR; TCRdb keeps in-frame clones, though not all of them. The sample shows some 81,000 clones, roughly 87% of them seen only once. Sequencing input: peripheral blood. The receptors come from a woman in her forties or fifties in a cohort sampled during active COVID-19. CDR3s include the opening cysteine and the closing phenylalanine or tryptophan. A D gene is named only where the DNA matches it firmly. Size tells how often a clone was seen (once, few, many) or the class of an expanded clone, and some rows leave it out.

d_gene: TRBD1; abundance: NA; v_gene: TRBV24-1; j_gene: TRBJ2-7; CDR3nt: TGTGCCACCAGTTCCCGGGACAGGGCTCCCTACGAGCAGTACTTC; CDR3aa: CATSSRDRAPYEQYF
d_gene: TRBD1; abundance: once; v_gene: TRBV28; j_gene: TRBJ1-2; CDR3nt: TGTGCCAGCAGACCCCTCCCCAGGGGGGACTACACCTTC; CDR3aa: CASRPLPRGDYTF
d_gene: NA; abundance: NA; v_gene: TRBV5-1; j_gene: TRBJ2-1; CDR3nt: TGCGCCAGCAGCTTACCGGGAACTAGTTTCGATGAGCAGTTCTTC; CDR3aa: CASSLPGTSFDEQFF
d_gene: NA; abundance: NA; v_gene: TRBV3-1/TRBV3-2; j_gene: TRBJ2-1; CDR3nt: TGTGCCAGCAGCCCCGGGAGCTCCAATGAGCAGTTCTTC; CDR3aa: CASSPGSSNEQFF
d_gene: TRBD2; abundance: NA; v_gene: TRBV5-4; j_gene: TRBJ2-3; CDR3nt: TGTGCCAGCAGCCCTGGACTAGCGGGAGAGGGGGGTACGCAGTATTTT; CDR3aa: CASSPGLAGEGGTQYF
d_gene: TRBD1; abundance: once; v_gene: TRBV11-1; j_gene: TRBJ2-7; CDR3nt: TGTGCCAGCAGCCAAGGGGGCAACTCCTACGAGCAGTACTTC; CDR3aa: CASSQGGNSYEQYF
d_gene: TRBD1; abundance: NA; v_gene: TRBV19; j_gene: TRBJ2-2; CDR3nt: TGTGCCAGCGGGACAGGGAGCAACACCGGGGAGCTGTTTTTT; CDR3aa: CASGTGSNTGELFF
d_gene: TRBD2; abundance: NA; v_gene: TRBV15; j_gene: TRBJ2-7; CDR3nt: TGTGCCACCAGCAGAGCGGGCGGGAGCTCCTACGAGCAGTACTTC; CDR3aa: CATSRAGGSSYEQYF
d_gene: TRBD1; abundance: NA; v_gene: TRBV5-1; j_gene: TRBJ2-3; CDR3nt: TGCGCCAGTTCGGACAGGGGGCCCACAGATACGCAGTATTTT; CDR3aa: CASSDRGPTDTQYF
d_gene: TRBD1; abundance: NA; v_gene: TRBV5-1; j_gene: TRBJ1-1; CDR3nt: TGCGCCAGCACCAGCGGAATTATAAGGGGGCGAGGGGACACTGAAGCTTTCTTT; CDR3aa: CASTSGIIRGRGDTEAFF